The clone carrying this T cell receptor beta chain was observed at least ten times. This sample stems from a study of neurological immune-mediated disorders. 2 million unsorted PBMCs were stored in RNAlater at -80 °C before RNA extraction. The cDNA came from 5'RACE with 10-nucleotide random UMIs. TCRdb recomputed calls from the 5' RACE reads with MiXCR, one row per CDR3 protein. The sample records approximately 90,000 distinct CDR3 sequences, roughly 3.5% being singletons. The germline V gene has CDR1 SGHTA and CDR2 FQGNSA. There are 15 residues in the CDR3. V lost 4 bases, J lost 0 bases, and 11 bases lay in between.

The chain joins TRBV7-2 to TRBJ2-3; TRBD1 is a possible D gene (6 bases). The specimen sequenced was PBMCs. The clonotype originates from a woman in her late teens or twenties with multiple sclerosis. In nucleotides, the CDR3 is TGTGCCAGCAGCTCCACAGGGCTTAGCACAGATACGCAGTATTTT. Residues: CASSSTGLSTDTQYF. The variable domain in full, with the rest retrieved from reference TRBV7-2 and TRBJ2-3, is GAGVSQSPSNKVTEKGKDVELRCDPISGHTALYWYRQSLGQGLEFLIYFQGNSAPDKSGLPSDRFSAERTGGSVSTLTIQRTQQEDSAVYLCASSSTGLSTDTQYFGPGTRLTVL.